This T cell receptor beta chain is drawn from a study of beta chain features in type 1 diabetes. The isolated RNA, all of it, was reverse transcribed, so expressed TCRB transcripts were what got sequenced. The table came from immunoSEQ multiplex PCR; TCRdb's copy has only in-frame clones and leaves some out. Found here are hundreds of thousands of clones, around 9.9% of them singletons; the top ten hold around 0.018%. V lost 5 bases and J lost 4, with 20 bases in between. CDR1 is KGHSH, CDR2 LQKENI, per germline. The CDR3 spans 16 residues. About this clone: As yet, its antigen is unknown.

General study points: Among all four CD4+ subsets, Type 1 diabetes patients had TCRB CDR3s that were moderately but significantly shorter.

This chain connects TRBV18 to TRBJ1-2; D is undetermined. Sequenced material: naive CD4+ T cells from blood. The TCR originated in a man aged 25-40 years with type 1 diabetes. The CDR3 protein is CASSSLAGLSSYGYTF. The DNA for the CDR3 is TGTGCCAGCTCATCGCTAGCAGGTCTCTCTAGCTATGGCTACACCTTC.